The rows below give T cell receptor beta chains drawn from one sample of a study of blood T cell repertoires in COVID-19. The data were produced by immunoSEQ multiplex PCR, yet TCRdb's version contains in-frame clones alone and is incomplete. This table has 200,000 to 250,000 clones, 85% to 90% appearing once. Sequencing used PBMCs or T cells enriched from blood (not recorded which). The receptors here all came from a woman aged 50 to 60 with acute COVID-19. CDR3s include the opening cysteine and the closing phenylalanine or tryptophan.

v_gene	len	CDR3aa
TRBV7-8	13	CASSLVYSYEQYF
TRBV27	15	CASSEVRARSAEAFF
TRBV7-2	16	CASSVGGAGGFNEQFF
TRBV29-1	15	CSVEDERVSYNEQFF
TRBV6-5	14	CASSYTGQGQGYTF
TRBV6-2/TRBV6-3	14	CASSHTSARYEQYF
TRBV5-4	15	CASSLGGLAQETQYF
TRBV5-1	15	CASSLILEGRSGYTF
TRBV9	16	CASSPKDYALSYEQYF
TRBV4-3	17	CASSQDLGTGGFYGYTF
TRBV6-5	13	CASRLASSYEQYF
TRBV2	15	CASSGFWIAGNEQFF
TRBV3-1/TRBV3-2	16	CASSQDWASSGGTQYF
TRBV9	14	CASSVADRLTEAFF
TRBV4-2	16	CASSQGGGDRAYEQYF
TRBV19	15	CASSIWDRATGELFF
TRBV2	16	CASSAPREANTGELFF
TRBV3-1/TRBV3-2	15	CASSFPGQGANEQFF
TRBV27	16	CASSPTWAGMNTEAFF
TRBV12-5	14	CASGLEGVETEAFF
TRBV18	15	CASSPRTSGNYEQYF
TRBV27	13	CASRSTGYYGYTF
TRBV6-2/TRBV6-3	15	CASSYSGQVLYEQYF
TRBV19	16	CASSILAGGGQETQYF
TRBV6-1	16	CASSEGRGWFTGELFF
TRBV25-1	15	CASSHPGGSSYEQYF
TRBV6-5	14	CASSYLYGQAEAFF
TRBV2	15	CASSGDRGVGSWQHF
TRBV19	14	CASSLTGGNQPQHF
TRBV28	17	CASSLDPLAGGRETQYF
TRBV18	18	CASSLLAGNRGPTYEQYF
TRBV2	15	CASSASVEGSYEQYF
TRBV28	14	CASSLLTMAQPQHF
TRBV6-1	17	CASSDRQGGYSNQPQHF
TRBV7-3	13	CASSRGGEDTQYF
TRBV3-1/TRBV3-2	14	CASSPTVVSYEQYF
TRBV7-3	15	CASSLGQREKETQYF
TRBV7-8	15	CASSLVAGAENTIYF
TRBV18	14	CASSPLAGVEAGFF
TRBV6-5	16	CASSYSKPSSGNTIYF
TRBV27	14	CASSFPGADGELFF
TRBV25-1	13	CASSEYEGYGYTF
TRBV27	15	CASSPRRQRNQPQHF
TRBV2	14	CASRGRQSPGGYTF
TRBV10-3	14	CAISEQSSNYGYTF
TRBV27	16	CASSLRGGATNTEAFF
TRBV24-1	18	CATSDPPGERESTDTQYF
TRBV7-3	13	CANPAGGYYEQYF
TRBV11-2	15	CASSSPGQGEYTIYF
TRBV18	14	CASSPRSGNQPQHF
TRBV13	12	CASTLAAQTQYF
TRBV4-2	15	CASSQGGEGTDTQYF
TRBV4-3	17	CASSQDGVAGGTREQFF
TRBV13	11	CASRWGHEQYF
TRBV7-2	13	CASSRRTGEKLFF